The 8 T cell receptor beta chains below come from one sample, sequenced in a study of post-analysis software for immune sequencing data. Each TCR beta cDNA library carried unique molecular identifiers. TCRdb re-called the PCR reads through MiXCR, storing one row per CDR3 protein. Altogether 150,000 to 200,000 distinct CDR3 sequences are present, 35% to 40% being singletons, with the ten largest covering over 25%. Source: blood, taken after autologous hematopoietic stem cell transplantation. These TCRs come from a girl aged 10-17 years with multiple sclerosis.

As regards this clonotype: This CDR3 is missing its conserved last phenylalanine or tryptophan, likely due to a read error. The chain employs TRBV7-3 and TRBJ2-1; D perhaps matches TRBD1 (6 bases). The CDR3 is 17 amino acids. The V gene's germline CDR1 is SGHTA and CDR2 FQGTGA. This CDR3 is CASSLLSGTHDYSEQFL. The CDR3 DNA reads as TGTGCCAGCAGCTTACTTTCCGGGACACATGATTACAGTGAGCAGTTCTTA.

Concerning this clonotype itself: A read error is possible here, since a much larger clone lies one base away. Written as DNA, the CDR3 is TGCAGTACCAATCGTGAAACTAGCTACGAGCAGTACTTC. Protein product: CSTNRETSYEQYF. The V call is TRBV20-1, the J call TRBJ2-7; the D gene is possibly TRBD2 (5 bases). The CDR3 spans 13 residues. CDR1 and CDR2 (germline): DFQATT, SNEGSKA (reference sequence). Deletions cut 8 bases from V and 3 bases from J, with 17 bases between.

This clonotype was counted between two and nine times. The V gene is TRBV11-2, the J gene TRBJ1-5; a possible D gene is TRBD1 (5 bases). V was clipped by 5 bases and J by 5 bases, with 13 bases between them. Germline V gene data show CDR1 as SGHAT and CDR2 as FQNNGV. The CDR3 loop spans 14 amino acids. The CDR3 bases are TGTGCCAGCAGCGAGGGGTGGGGGGATCAGCCCCAGCATTTT. It specifies CASSEGWGDQPQHF.

The V and J genes are TRBV12-3 or TRBV12-4 and TRBJ2-1, with unresolved D. Trimming took 5 bases from V and 12 from J, leaving 17 bases between them. The CDR3 spans 13 residues. For the CDR3, the DNA is TGTGCCAGCAGTCCCGTTGAAGTGGCCGGGCAGTTCTTC. The encoded protein is CASSPVEVAGQFF.

The sample holds one count of this clonotype. The chain combines TRBV10-3 with TRBJ2-7; D might be TRBD1 (6 bases). Per germline, CDR1 ENHRY and CDR2 SYGVKD. The CDR3 consists of 16 residues. Trimming stripped 4 bases from V and 1 base from J, with 17 bases between. CDR3 coding DNA: TGTGCCATCAGTGCCTCGAAGGGGGTAGGGTCCTACGAGCAGTACTTC. Encoded protein: CAISASKGVGSYEQYF.

A few counts support this clonotype. This chain connects TRBV7-9 to TRBJ1-2, with TRBD1 identical over 7 bases. The V segment lost 8 bases and the J segment 5 bases; nucleotides outside the gene matches: 8. The CDR3 is made up of 13 amino acids. The germline V gene encodes CDR1 SEHNR and CDR2 FQNEAQ (reference sequence). CDR3 DNA sequence: TGTGCCAGCGGGAGGGACAGTGGATATGGCTACACCTTC. This gives the protein CASGRDSGYGYTF.

The rearrangement uses TRBV7-2 and TRBJ2-2; D remains unclear. The CDR3 covers 14 residues. CDR1 SGHTA and CDR2 FQGNSA come from the germline V gene. V gave up 3 bases and J gave up 4 bases, with 9 bases separating them. The CDR3 loop reads CASSLAPSTGELFF. CDR3 nucleotides: TGTGCCAGCAGCTTGGCCCCCAGCACCGGGGAGCTGTTTTTT.

This clonotype was seen only a few times. This sequence joins TRBV7-9 and TRBJ2-5; D call uncertain. The CDR3 has 14 amino acids. The V end lost 4 bases, the J end lost 2 bases, and 11 bases lay between the germline ends. The V gene's germline CDR1 is SEHNR and CDR2 FQNEAQ (reference sequence). The CDR3 bases are TGTGCCAGCAGCTCCTTTTGGTCACAAGAGACCCAGTACTTC. Translated: CASSSFWSQETQYF. The variable domain in full, with the rest retrieved from reference TRBV7-9 and TRBJ2-5, is DTGVSQNPRHKITKRGQNVTFRCDPISEHNRLYWYRQTLGQGPEFLTYFQNEAQLEKSRLLSDRFSAERPKGSFSTLEIQRTEQGDSAMYLCASSSFWSQETQYFGPGTRLLVL.